Following are 15 T cell receptor beta chains from one sample sequenced in a study of OX40 agonist ivuxolimab in advanced cancers. Using immunoSEQ multiplex PCR, the repertoire was profiled, and TCRdb retains in-frame clones only, with some absent. This table has some 70,000 clones, about nine tenths appearing once. The specimen was CD4+ or CD8+ T cells sorted from blood, collected in a trial of the OX40 agonist ivuxolimab. Receptor source: an adult with an advanced solid tumor such as melanoma, head and neck, liver or kidney cancer.

This clone showed up just a few times. This chain joins TRBV5-4 and TRBJ2-3, with TRBD2 matching over 9 bases. Trimming cost V 5 bases and J 5 bases; bases outside gene matches: 9. The CDR3 spans 15 residues. Germline values: CDR1 SGHNT, CDR2 YYREEE (reference sequence). CDR3 amino acids: CASRVAGGALDTQYF. CDR3 nucleotide sequence: TGTGCCAGCAGAGTTGCGGGGGGGGCCTTAGATACGCAGTATTTT.

The J gene is TRBJ2-5, the V gene TRBV19; D gene uncertain. Germline loops: CDR1 LNHDA, CDR2 SQIVND (reference sequence). V lost 3 bases and J lost 5, with 10 bases in between. The CDR3 is 13 residues long. For the CDR3, the DNA is TGTGCCAGTAGTATCCAAAGGCTGGAGACCCAGTACTTC. It encodes CASSIQRLETQYF.

This clone was seen only once. The chain joins TRBV7-2 to TRBJ1-2; 12 bases map to TRBD1. CDR3 size: 16 residues. The germline V gene has CDR1 SGHTA and CDR2 FQGNSA. V was pared by 0 bases and J by 3 bases, with 2 bases of the junction left unmatched. The CDR3 DNA is TGTGCCAGCAGCTTAGCGGGACAGGGGGCGTACTATGGCTACACCTTC. Its translation: CASSLAGQGAYYGYTF.

This clone was detected once. V and J are TRBV27 and TRBJ1-1; D might be TRBD1 (6 bases). The CDR3 is 15 amino acids. Deletions cut 2 bases from V and 5 bases from J, with 15 bases between. Germline CDR1 and CDR2: MNHEY and SMNVEV (reference sequence). The DNA for the CDR3 is TGTGCCAGCAGTTTAGCTAACAGGGTAGGGACTGAAGCTTTCTTT. It encodes CASSLANRVGTEAFF.

The rearrangement uses TRBV7-9 and TRBJ2-1, with TRBD2 identical over 10 bases. V shed 4 bases and J 2 bases; nucleotides not matched to a gene: 8. This CDR3 is 17 amino acids long. Germline V gene lookup returns CDR1 SEHNR and CDR2 FQNEAQ (reference sequence). The CDR3 is CASSWGLATLAYNEQFF. The DNA of the CDR3 is TGTGCCAGCAGCTGGGGACTAGCGACACTAGCCTACAATGAGCAGTTCTTC.

The chain is built from TRBV5-4 and TRBJ2-3; 12 bases are shared with TRBD2. The germline V gene has CDR1 SGHNT and CDR2 YYREEE (reference sequence). This CDR3 region has 16 residues. V dropped 2 bases and J dropped 5; count of bases not matched to a gene: 6. CDR3 DNA: TGTGCCAGCAGCTTACTAGCGGGGGGTGGTAAAGATACGCAGTATTTT. Amino acids: CASSLLAGGGKDTQYF.

J is TRBJ2-5 and V is TRBV18; possible D gene TRBD2, 6 bases. The tail of the sequence fits TRBJ2-7 better, so the J call may be wrong. There are 14 residues in the CDR3. The germline CDR1 and CDR2 sequences are KGHSH and LQKENI. CDR3 amino acids: CASSPPSREDEQYF. Here the CDR3 DNA reads TGTGCCAGCTCACCACCGAGCAGGGAGGACGAGCAGTACTTC.

The chain recombines TRBV6-5 with TRBJ2-3; D gene uncertain. V lost 8 bases, J lost 0 bases, and 6 bases lay in between. The CDR3 sequence is 12 residues long. Looked up from germline, CDR1 is MNHEY and CDR2 is SVGAGI. The CDR3 protein is CASVGSTDTQYF. The CDR3 coding sequence is TGTGCCAGCGTGGGAAGCACAGATACGCAGTATTTT.

This clone was recorded a few times. The chain carries TRBV5-1 and TRBJ1-1; the D gene is possibly TRBD1 (6 bases). The CDR3 has 14 residues. The V gene lost 4 bases and the J gene lost 0 bases, with 10 bases spanning the gap. Germline V gives CDR1 SGHRS, CDR2 YFSETQ. This CDR3 reads CASSGGTLNTEAFF. Here the CDR3 DNA reads TGCGCCAGCAGCGGAGGGACATTGAACACTGAAGCTTTCTTT.

The chain uses TRBV7-9 and TRBJ2-3; 9 bases are a match to TRBD2. CDR3 size: 18 residues. Germline V lookup: CDR1 SEHNR, CDR2 FQNEAQ (reference sequence). J lost 0 bases, V lost 1 base, and 8 bases had no gene match. The CDR3 here is CASSLGGGADFSTDTQYF. CDR3 sequence (DNA): TGTGCCAGCAGCTTAGGCGGGGGGGCGGACTTTAGCACAGATACGCAGTATTTT.

This clone appeared a single time. The genes are TRBV28 and TRBJ1-5; D uncertain. Between the trimmed V and J ends, which lost 6 bases and 7 bases, there was a span of 16 bases. CDR3 size: 14 residues. CDR1 and CDR2 from the germline V gene are MDHEN and SYDVKM. CDR3 sequence (DNA): TGTGCCAGCAGCTCCAGCGGGCGACAACAGCCCCAGCATTTT. Translation gives CASSSSGRQQPQHF.

The rearrangement links TRBV6-6 to TRBJ1-2; TRBD1 matches at 7 bases. This CDR3 region has 14 residues. The V and J ends lost 10 bases and 5 bases, in that order; junction bases with no gene match: 13. CDR1 MNHNY and CDR2 SVGAGI come from the germline V gene (reference sequence). DNA of the CDR3: TGTGCCACCCGCCCGGAGACAGGGTCGTATGGCTACACCTTC. Translating gives CATRPETGSYGYTF.

The chain recombines TRBV11-3 with TRBJ2-3; 7 bases map to TRBD1. CDR1 is SGHNT, CDR2 YENEEA, per germline. The V gene end was trimmed by 6 bases and the J gene end by 2 bases; junction bases not matched to a gene: 8. This CDR3 has 15 amino acids. CDR3 region: CASRPGQTTTDTQYF. The CDR3 DNA reads TGTGCCAGCAGGCCGGGACAGACAACCACAGATACGCAGTATTTT.

V and J are TRBV28 and TRBJ2-7; D may be TRBD1 (6 bases). Germline CDR1 is MDHEN and CDR2 is SYDVKM. V shed 5 bases and J shed 2 bases, with 13 bases lying between them. CDR3 length: 14 amino acids. In DNA form, the CDR3 reads TGTGCCAGCAGTCCCGGACAGAACCCCTACGAGCAGTACTTC. Translation gives CASSPGQNPYEQYF.

The chain combines TRBV21-1 with TRBJ1-4; TRBD1, the table's D call, was not compared with the DNA. TRBV21-1 is recorded as a pseudogene. This CDR3 has 18 residues. The CDR3 region has the DNA TGTGCCAGCAGTATAGGGGGGACAGGGGAAGAGGAGGATGAAAAACTGTTTTTT. Its translation: CASSIGGTGEEEDEKLFF.